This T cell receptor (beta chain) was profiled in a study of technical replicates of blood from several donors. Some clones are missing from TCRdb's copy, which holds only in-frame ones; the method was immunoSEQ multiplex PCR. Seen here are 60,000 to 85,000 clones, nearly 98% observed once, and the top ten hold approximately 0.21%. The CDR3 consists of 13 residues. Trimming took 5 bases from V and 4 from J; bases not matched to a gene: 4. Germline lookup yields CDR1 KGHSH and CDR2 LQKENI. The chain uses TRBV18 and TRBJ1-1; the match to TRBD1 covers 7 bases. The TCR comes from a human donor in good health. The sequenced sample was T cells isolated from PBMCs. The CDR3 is CASSRTGSTEAFF. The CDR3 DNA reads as TGTGCCAGCTCAAGGACAGGCAGCACTGAAGCTTTCTTT.